The following is a T cell receptor beta chain sequence with its context. This entry is derived from a study of control samples from healthy donors and cancer patients. Deletions cut 5 bases from V and 4 bases from J, with 4 bases between. The germline gives CDR1 KGHDR, CDR2 SFDVKD. CDR3 length equals 11 residues. Assay: immunoSEQ multiplex PCR; the TCRdb copy retains only in-frame clones and omits some. The table records about 51,000 clones, roughly 89% of them present only once. The sequenced sample was PBMCs. The gene calls are TRBV24-1 and TRBJ1-1; D is undetermined. The sequence was obtained from a man in his forties or fifties with colorectal cancer. CDR3 DNA sequence: TGTGCCACCAGTGGGGGCACTGAAGCTTTCTTT. Amino acids: CATSGGTEAFF.